Below are 17 T cell receptor beta chains sequenced from a single sample in a study of blood T cell repertoires in COVID-19. This table comes from immunoSEQ multiplex PCR, and its TCRdb copy is limited to in-frame clones, with some not included. The sample lists around 99,000 clones; around 89% were seen once. The source material was peripheral blood. Receptors originate from a man aged 35-49 years with active or convalescent COVID-19.

V is TRBV6-5 and J is TRBJ1-2, with TRBD1 matching over 10 bases. The V gene's germline CDR1 is MNHEY and CDR2 SVGAGI. CDR3 length: 15 amino acids. Trimming took 4 bases from V and 3 from J; bases not matched to a gene: 5. As DNA, the CDR3 is TGTGCCAGCAGTTTTACGACAGGGGGCGACTATGGCTACACCTTC. It specifies CASSFTTGGDYGYTF.

The gene calls are TRBV5-4 and TRBJ1-6; a weak D match, TRBD1 (5 bases). The CDR3 is 16 residues long. Trimming pared 1 base from V and 10 bases from J, leaving 18 bases between. Germline assignment: CDR1 SGHNT and CDR2 YYREEE (reference sequence). CDR3 sequence: CASSLSPQGVISPLHF. The DNA of the CDR3 is TGTGCCAGCAGCTTGTCCCCGCAGGGTGTAATCTCACCCCTCCACTTT.

The chain carries TRBV7-8 and TRBJ2-5; TRBD2 agrees at 12 bases. Germline V gives CDR1 SGHVS, CDR2 FQNEAQ. V shed 3 bases, J shed 5 bases, and the junction held 7 bases outside the gene matches. This CDR3 is 16 amino acids long. CDR3 in DNA: TGTGCCAGCAGCTTGGCTAGCGGGAGGGCTGGGGAGACCCAGTACTTC. This encodes CASSLASGRAGETQYF.

This chain uses TRBV5-1 with TRBJ2-7; 10 bases line up with TRBD2. Trimming at V came to 0 bases and at J to 5 bases, leaving 5 bases not matched to a gene. The CDR3 is 15 amino acids. Germline V gene data show CDR1 as SGHRS and CDR2 as YFSETQ. This chain's CDR3 is CASSLGLAGVHEQYF. The CDR3 nucleotides read TGCGCCAGCAGCTTGGGGCTAGCGGGAGTCCACGAGCAGTACTTC.

For this clone: Other DNA sequences in the same sample also yield this CDR3. The rearrangement joins TRBV9 to TRBJ1-5; D is possibly TRBD1 (6 bases). The V and J ends lost 3 bases and 6 bases respectively, with 13 bases between them. The CDR3 spans 14 residues. Germline assignment: CDR1 SGDLS and CDR2 YYNGEE. The CDR3 region has the DNA TGTGCCAGCAGCGGGGGGGGCGCAGGTCAGCCCCAGCATTTT. This codes for CASSGGGAGQPQHF. The variable domain in full, with the rest retrieved from reference TRBV9 and TRBJ1-5, is DSGVTQTPKHLITATGQRVTLRCSPRSGDLSVYWYQQSLDQGLQFLIQYYNGEERAKGNILERFSAQQFPDLHSELNLSSLELGDSALYFCASSGGGAGQPQHFGDGTRLSIL.

The V and J genes are TRBV6-2 or TRBV6-3 and TRBJ2-1; 8 positions agree with TRBD2. J was trimmed by 8 bases and V by 0 bases; bases with no gene match: 18. CDR1 is MNHEY, CDR2 SVGEGT, per germline. The CDR3 consists of 19 residues. As DNA, the CDR3 is TGTGCCAGCAGTTACTCGTTGTCTGGTCAGCGGGAGAGGGTCCATGAGCAGTTCTTC. It encodes CASSYSLSGQRERVHEQFF.

In its sample, this clone was seen once. The V and J genes are TRBV11-3 and TRBJ2-1, with D unresolved. The V gene's germline CDR1 is SGHNT and CDR2 YENEEA. Trimming took 0 bases from V and 0 from J, leaving 6 bases between them. This CDR3 is built from 15 residues. The chain's CDR3 is CASSLDSSSYNEQFF. In nucleotides, the CDR3 is TGTGCCAGCAGCTTAGATTCGAGCTCCTACAATGAGCAGTTCTTC.

The V gene is TRBV7-2, the J gene TRBJ2-1, with D maybe TRBD1 (6 bases). Looked up from germline, CDR1 is SGHTA and CDR2 is FQGNSA. Trimming took 4 bases from V and 10 from J, leaving 11 bases between them. The CDR3 loop spans 12 amino acids. DNA of the CDR3: TGTGCCAGCAGCTCACAGGGTTCCGAGCAGTTCTTC. Translated: CASSSQGSEQFF. Full variable domain (outside the CDR3, taken from reference TRBV7-2 and TRBJ2-1): GAGVSQSPSNKVTEKGKDVELRCDPISGHTALYWYRQSLGQGLEFLIYFQGNSAPDKSGLPSDRFSAERTGGSVSTLTIQRTQQEDSAVYLCASSSQGSEQFFGPGTRLTVL.

The chain has TRBV19 and TRBJ1-1, with D perhaps TRBD1 (5 bases). This CDR3 is built from 13 residues. V dropped 4 bases and J dropped 5 bases, with 11 bases sitting between them. CDR1 and CDR2 from the germline V gene are LNHDA and SQIVND (reference sequence). In DNA, the CDR3 is TGTGCCAGTAGTAGCTCAGGGAGGACTGAAGCTTTCTTT. Translation gives CASSSSGRTEAFF.

This clone appeared a single time. The rearrangement links TRBV19 to TRBJ2-2; D may be TRBD1 (5 bases). Per the germline V gene, CDR1 is LNHDA and CDR2 is SQIVND (reference sequence). V lost 3 bases and J 3 bases, leaving 11 bases between the germline ends. The CDR3 loop spans 15 amino acids. The DNA of the CDR3 is TGTGCCAGTAGTATTAGGGGTTGGGACACCGGGGAGCTGTTTTTT. As protein: CASSIRGWDTGELFF.

This chain joins TRBV5-1 and TRBJ2-2; unclear D gene. This CDR3 contains 15 residues. Germline V gene sequence: CDR1 SGHRS, CDR2 YFSETQ. The ends were cut back, 0 bases at V and 3 bases at J, with 9 bases in the middle. The CDR3 region has the DNA TGCGCCAGCAGCTTGGGTGTAGTTGACACCGGGGAGCTGTTTTTT. It codes for CASSLGVVDTGELFF.

The rearrangement joins TRBV3-1 (or the pseudogene TRBV3-2) to TRBJ2-1; 9 nucleotides match TRBD2. CDR1 is LGHDT, CDR2 YNNKEL, per germline (reference sequence). With V trimmed by 2 bases and J by 5 bases, 7 bases remained unmatched. CDR3 size: 16 residues. The CDR3 loop is CASSQFGGGEHNEQFF. CDR3 DNA: TGTGCCAGCAGCCAATTCGGCGGGGGGGAGCACAATGAGCAGTTCTTC.

With regard to this clone: Other DNA sequences of this sample code for an identical CDR3. This sequence joins TRBV6-5 and TRBJ2-2; D perhaps matches TRBD2 (5 bases). The V and J ends lost 5 bases and 1 base respectively, with 8 bases between them. Germline lookup yields CDR1 MNHEY and CDR2 SVGAGI. This CDR3 region has 14 residues. The CDR3 sequence is CASSRSGNTGELFF. In nucleotides, the CDR3 is TGTGCCAGCAGTCGCAGCGGGAACACCGGGGAGCTGTTTTTT.

CDR3 in amino acids: CAITTGQRQYNEQFF. CDR3 in DNA: TGTGCCATCACAACGGGACAGAGACAATACAATGAGCAGTTCTTC. This sequence joins TRBV10-3 and TRBJ2-1; 7 bases map to TRBD1. The CDR3 loop spans 15 amino acids. Germline V CDR1 and CDR2: ENHRY, SYGVKD. J gave up 4 bases and V 7 bases, and 10 bases lay outside the gene matches.

The chain has TRBV4-3 and TRBJ2-4, with D maybe TRBD1 (5 bases). CDR3 length equals 14 residues. CDR1 is LGHNA and CDR2 is YSLEER in the germline V gene. V dropped 0 bases and J dropped 8 bases, with 11 bases sitting between them. The CDR3 coding sequence is TGCGCCAGCAGCCAAGACGTGGGCAGGGACATTCAGTACTTC. Its translation: CASSQDVGRDIQYF.

The V and J genes are TRBV30 and TRBJ2-5; a weak D match, TRBD1 (6 bases). The CDR3 covers 13 residues. V dropped 0 bases and J dropped 6 bases, with 11 bases sitting between them. Germline CDR1 GTSNPN, CDR2 SVGIG (reference sequence). As DNA, the CDR3 is TGTGCCTGGAGTGTAAAAGGGGGAAAGACCCAGTACTTC. Its protein product is CAWSVKGGKTQYF.

The J gene is TRBJ2-4, the V gene TRBV7-6; 7 bases agree with TRBD1. There are 14 residues in the CDR3. Germline V lookup: CDR1 SGHVS, CDR2 FNYEAQ. The V and J ends lost 5 bases and 7 bases, in that order; junction bases with no gene match: 8. This chain's CDR3 is CASSTGTAANIQYF. In nucleotides, the CDR3 is TGTGCCAGCAGCACCGGGACAGCGGCGAACATTCAGTACTTC.